This T cell receptor (beta chain) was captured in a study of Ad26.COV2.S vaccination and SARS-CoV-2 variants. Study observations and caveats: Once vaccination had occurred, spike-specific CD8+ and CD4+ T cell responses reportedly showed substantial breadth. Analyses of TCR breadth and depth may have underestimated total T cell responses.

Treatment specified: 15 to 20 received Ad26.COV2.S at low or high dose, single or two shots; 5 received placebo; per-sample allocation not given. Day 63 following the first vaccine or placebo injection was when the samples were taken. At a Boston site, the person donating was an adult of 18-55 years. Comments on this clone: As yet, its antigen is unknown.

With 5 bases removed from V and 0 bases from J, the gap between germline ends came to 16 bases. There are 16 residues in the CDR3. CDR1 and CDR2 (germline): SGHTA, FQGNSA. Sequenced by immunoSEQ multiplex PCR; TCRdb stores in-frame clones only, minus some. The data show hundreds of thousands of clones, less than 90% seen once. The receptor was derived from a person aged 18 to 65 who received the Ad26.COV2.S COVID-19 vaccine or a placebo. This chain joins TRBV7-2 and TRBJ1-1; TRBD1 might be the D (5 bases). Here the sequenced sample was peripheral blood, taken in a trial of Ad26.COV2.S vaccine versus placebo. CDR3 protein: CASSVHPRDLNTEAFF. CDR3 DNA: TGTGCCAGCAGCGTCCACCCGCGGGACTTGAACACTGAAGCTTTCTTT. The full variable domain, with the rest looked up from reference TRBV7-2 and TRBJ1-1, is GAGVSQSPSNKVTEKGKDVELRCDPISGHTALYWYRQSLGQGLEFLIYFQGNSAPDKSGLPSDRFSAERTGGSVSTLTIQRTQQEDSAVYLCASSVHPRDLNTEAFFGQGTRLTVV.